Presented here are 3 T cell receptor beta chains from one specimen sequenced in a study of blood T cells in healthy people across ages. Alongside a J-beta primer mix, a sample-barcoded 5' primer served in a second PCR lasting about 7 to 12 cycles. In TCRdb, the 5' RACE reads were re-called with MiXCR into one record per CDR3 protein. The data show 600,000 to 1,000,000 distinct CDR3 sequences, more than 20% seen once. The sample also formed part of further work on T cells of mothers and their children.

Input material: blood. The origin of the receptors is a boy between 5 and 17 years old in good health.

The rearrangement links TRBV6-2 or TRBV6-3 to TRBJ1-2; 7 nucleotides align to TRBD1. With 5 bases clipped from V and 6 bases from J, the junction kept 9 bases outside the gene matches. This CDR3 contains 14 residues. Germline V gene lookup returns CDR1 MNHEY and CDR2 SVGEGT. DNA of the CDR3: TGTGCCAGCAGTAAACCCGGGACAGCCAATGGCTACACCTTC. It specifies CASSKPGTANGYTF.

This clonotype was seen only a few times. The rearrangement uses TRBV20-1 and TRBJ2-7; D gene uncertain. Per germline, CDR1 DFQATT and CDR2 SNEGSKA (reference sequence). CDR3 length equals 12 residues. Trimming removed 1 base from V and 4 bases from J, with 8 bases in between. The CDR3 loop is CSARVSDYEQYF. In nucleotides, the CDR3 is TGCAGTGCTAGAGTGAGCGATTACGAGCAGTACTTC.

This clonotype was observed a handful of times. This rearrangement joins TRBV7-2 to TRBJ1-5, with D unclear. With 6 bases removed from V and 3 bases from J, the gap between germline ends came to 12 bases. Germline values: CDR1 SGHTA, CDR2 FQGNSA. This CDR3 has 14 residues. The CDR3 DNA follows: TGTGCCAGCAGTTTCGGGAAATACAATCAGCCCCAGCATTTT. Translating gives CASSFGKYNQPQHF.